What follows describes a single T cell receptor (beta chain). The entry originates in a study of blood T cell repertoires in COVID-19. Overall study: Sample material is recorded as cDNA or gDNA derived from T cells, B-cell-depleted T cells, or PBMCs.

Per the original methods: Reference gene primers were amplified, and this amplification served to estimate nucleated cell counts. Using immunoSEQ multiplex PCR, the repertoire was profiled, and TCRdb retains in-frame clones only, with some absent. The V and J calls and clone size come from that table; D and trimming were worked out from the DNA. The repertoire includes some 90,000 clones, 80% to 95% of them detected once, and 3.5% to 4% sits in the top ten. The V end lost 8 bases, the J end lost 3 bases, and 19 bases lay between the germline ends. The CDR3 spans 16 residues. Germline-derived CDR1 and CDR2 are WSHSY and SAAADI.

The source of this sequence is a woman between 50 and 59 years old in a cohort sampled during active COVID-19. The sample taken for sequencing was peripheral blood. J is TRBJ2-2 and V is TRBV10-2, with D unclear. CDR3 sequence reads: CASSGFLTRDTGELFF. The CDR3 DNA follows: TGCGCCAGCTCGGGTTTCCTAACTCGGGACACCGGGGAGCTGTTTTTT.